The 27 T cell receptor beta chains given below trace back to one sample, sequenced in a study of blood T cell repertoires in COVID-19. Only in-frame clones appear in the TCRdb table, and some are missing; sequencing was by immunoSEQ multiplex PCR. The sample consists of fewer than 600,000 clones, roughly 89% of them appearing once. Sequenced sample: peripheral blood. The receptors come from a man between 18 and 35 years old with COVID-19, enrolled during active disease.

The chain carries TRBV11-2 and TRBJ1-1, with D unclear. The V end lost 4 bases, the J end lost 0 bases, and 12 bases lay between the germline ends. Germline assignment: CDR1 SGHAT and CDR2 FQNNGV. CDR3 length: 15 amino acids. Written as DNA, the CDR3 is TGTGCCAGCAGCTGGAACGGGGTCATGAACACTGAAGCTTTCTTT. Its protein product is CASSWNGVMNTEAFF. Full variable domain (missing parts from reference TRBV11-2 and TRBJ1-1): EAGVAQSPRYKIIEKRQSVAFWCNPISGHATLYWYQQILGQGPKLLIQFQNNGVVDDSQLPKDRFSAERLKGVDSTLKIQPAKLEDSAVYLCASSWNGVMNTEAFFGQGTRLTVV.

The rearrangement joins TRBV6-5 to TRBJ2-7; 7 bases match TRBD1. The CDR3 extends over 15 amino acids. The germline gives CDR1 MNHEY, CDR2 SVGAGI. The V segment lost 6 bases and the J segment 5 bases; nucleotides outside the gene matches: 13. CDR3 loop: CASRVGGQEVHEQYF. In DNA, the CDR3 is TGTGCCAGCAGGGTAGGAGGACAGGAGGTCCACGAGCAGTACTTC.

The CDR3 protein is CASTQGAGVGYNEAFF. CDR3 bases: TGTGCCAGCACCCAGGGGGCAGGGGTGGGTTACAATGAAGCTTTCTTT. V and J are TRBV13 and TRBJ1-1; 8 nucleotides line up with TRBD1. J gave up 7 bases and V 7 bases, and 17 bases lay outside the gene matches. Germline loops: CDR1 PRHDT, CDR2 FYEKMQ (reference sequence). The CDR3 has 16 amino acids. The full variable domain, rest sourced from reference TRBV13 and TRBJ1-1, is AAGVIQSPRHLIKEKRETATLKCYPIPRHDTVYWYQQGPGQDPQFLISFYEKMQSDKGSIPDRFSAQQFSDYHSELNMSSLELGDSALYFCASTQGAGVGYNEAFFGQGTRLTVV.

In DNA, the CDR3 is TGTGCCGCGCGACCGGGGGGCGAGGATGGCTACACCTTC. Protein: CAARPGGEDGYTF. The chain carries TRBV6-6 and TRBJ1-2; a possible D gene is TRBD1 (6 bases). Between the trimmed V and J ends, which lost 11 bases and 6 bases, there was a span of 19 bases. The germline V gene has CDR1 MNHNY and CDR2 SVGAGI (reference sequence). The CDR3 consists of 13 residues.

This sequence joins TRBV6-5 and TRBJ2-7; 9 positions agree with TRBD1. The J segment lost 9 bases and the V segment lost 6 bases, leaving 15 bases of the junction unmatched. CDR1 is MNHEY, CDR2 SVGAGI, per germline. This CDR3 region has 15 residues. CDR3 DNA sequence: TGTGCCAGCAGCTCTATCGGAACAGGGGGCGCGGGGCAGTACTTC. It translates to CASSSIGTGGAGQYF.

As to this clone: Other DNA sequences of this sample code for an identical CDR3. The chain is built from TRBV5-1 and TRBJ2-3; D possibly corresponds to TRBD2 (5 bases). Germline V gene data show CDR1 as SGHRS and CDR2 as YFSETQ. The CDR3 spans 13 residues. The V gene lost 4 bases and the J gene lost 2 bases, with 8 bases spanning the gap. CDR3 DNA: TGCGCCAGCAGCCTAGCTCCCACAGATACGCAGTATTTT. It encodes CASSLAPTDTQYF.

The rearrangement uses TRBV3-1 (or the pseudogene TRBV3-2) and TRBJ2-3; 10 nucleotides match TRBD1. V was clipped by 4 bases and J by 3 bases; unmatched bases: 4. Germline lookup yields CDR1 LGHDT and CDR2 YNNKEL (reference sequence). There are 15 residues in the CDR3. The DNA for the CDR3 is TGTGCCAGCAGCCTGGGGACAGGGGCAACAGATACGCAGTATTTT. This codes for CASSLGTGATDTQYF.

This chain links TRBV21-1 with TRBJ2-5; the table's D call, TRBD1, was not checked against the DNA. TRBV21-1 is reported as a pseudogene. CDR3 length: 17 amino acids. CDR3 DNA sequence: TGTGCCAGCAGCAAAGCCCAGACAGGGGGCAAGGAAGAGACCCAGTACTTC. The encoded protein is CASSKAQTGGKEETQYF.

A single count supports this clone. V gene TRBV30 combines with J gene TRBJ2-7; 7 bases fit TRBD2. Germline V gives CDR1 GTSNPN, CDR2 SVGIG (reference sequence). Unmatched junction bases numbered 4, after V lost 4 bases and J lost 1 base. The CDR3 covers 13 residues. The CDR3 reads CAWTSGFSYEQYF. The CDR3, as DNA: TGTGCCTGGACTAGCGGCTTTTCCTACGAGCAGTACTTC. Variable domain in full (rest from reference TRBV30 and TRBJ2-7): SQTIHQWPATLVQPVGSPLSLECTVEGTSNPNLYWYRQAAGRGLQLLFYSVGIGQISSEVPQNLSASRPQDRQFILSSKKLLLSDSGFYLCAWTSGFSYEQYFGPGTRLTVT.

The chain employs TRBV6-6 and TRBJ1-1; D might be TRBD1 (5 bases). Per the germline V gene, CDR1 is MNHNY and CDR2 is SVGAGI (reference sequence). There are 14 residues in the CDR3. The ends were cut back, 2 bases at V and 5 bases at J, with 12 bases in the middle. This chain's CDR3 is CASSYTGVGTEAFF. CDR3 nucleotide sequence: TGTGCCAGCAGTTACACGGGGGTCGGTACTGAAGCTTTCTTT.

Of note for this clone: The junction departs from germline at one end; a sequencing error may be responsible. The chain recombines TRBV7-3 with TRBJ1-1; tentatively, D is TRBD1 (5 bases). This CDR3 region has 14 residues. Per the germline V gene, CDR1 is SGHTA and CDR2 is FQGTGA. CDR3 amino acids: CASSLIHGQGGVSF. CDR3 DNA: TGTGCCAGCAGCTTAATCCATGGGCAGGGCGGCGTAAGCTTT.

This clone was seen a single time. The chain has TRBV19 and TRBJ1-5, with D uncertain. Trimming shortened V by 7 bases and J by 7 bases, and 11 bases separated the two germline ends. CDR3 size: 12 residues. CDR1 is LNHDA, CDR2 SQIVND, per germline (reference sequence). The CDR3, as DNA: TGTGCCAGTAATCTCGTTCAGCAGCCCCAGCATTTT. Its protein is CASNLVQQPQHF.

The chain employs TRBV19 and TRBJ2-7; TRBD1 aligns across 8 bases. The V and J ends lost 5 bases and 2 bases, in that order; junction bases with no gene match: 2. Per the germline V gene, CDR1 is LNHDA and CDR2 is SQIVND (reference sequence). The CDR3 has 13 amino acids. CDR3 nucleotide sequence: TGTGCCAGTAGTGGACAGGGCCCCTACGAGCAGTACTTC. The encoded protein is CASSGQGPYEQYF. Filled out from reference TRBV19 and TRBJ2-7, the complete variable domain reads DGGITQSPKYLFRKEGQNVTLSCEQNLNHDAMYWYRQDPGQGLRLIYYSQIVNDFQKGDIAEGYSVSREKKESFPLTVTSAQKNPTAFYLCASSGQGPYEQYFGPGTRLTVT.

The chain combines TRBV21-1 with TRBJ1-1. TRBV21-1 is termed a pseudogene. CDR3 size: 16 residues. CDR3 region: CASSKEPWRAHTEAFF. Here the CDR3 DNA reads TGTGCCAGCAGCAAAGAACCCTGGAGGGCCCACACTGAAGCTTTCTTT.

The CDR3 DNA reads TGTGCCAGCAGCCAAACCGGGACTAGCTCCGAGCAGTACTTC. Its translation is CASSQTGTSSEQYF. The chain combines TRBV4-2 with TRBJ2-7; 9 nucleotides match TRBD2. Losses at the gene ends were 2 bases for V and 6 bases for J; bases not matched to a gene: 5. CDR1 is LGHNA and CDR2 is YNFKEQ in the germline V gene. The CDR3 runs 14 residues.

The table lists this clone with a few counts. The CDR3 DNA follows: TGTGCCAGCAGTCGCAATAGAGAGCTGTTTTTT. It translates to CASSRNRELFF. The rearrangement uses TRBV6-5 and TRBJ2-2, with no clear D. The germline V gene encodes CDR1 MNHEY and CDR2 SVGAGI. The CDR3 spans 11 residues. Trimming left V 5 bases short and J 11 bases short, with 9 bases between.

The chain joins TRBV14 to TRBJ2-1; unclear D gene. The CDR3 length is 15 residues. From germline, CDR1 is SGHDN and CDR2 FVKESK. The V and J ends lost 0 bases and 3 bases respectively, with 9 bases between them. This CDR3 is CASSQDSNGYNEQFF. CDR3 coding DNA: TGTGCCAGCAGCCAAGATTCAAACGGCTACAATGAGCAGTTCTTC.

This chain uses TRBV18 with TRBJ1-6, with 7 bases matching TRBD1. This CDR3 has 16 residues. The V gene end was trimmed by 2 bases and the J gene end by 7 bases; junction bases not matched to a gene: 8. Germline CDR1 and CDR2: KGHSH and LQKENI. DNA of the CDR3: TGTGCCAGCTCACCAATTTCGGGACAGCTCAATTCACCCCTCCACTTT. Its translation is CASSPISGQLNSPLHF.

The rearrangement uses TRBV7-2 and TRBJ2-2; D uncertain. Trimming took 5 bases from V and 2 from J, leaving 18 bases between them. CDR3 length: 17 amino acids. The germline CDR1 and CDR2 sequences are SGHTA and FQGNSA. This CDR3 is CASSPWASSANTGELFF. DNA for the CDR3: TGTGCCAGCAGCCCTTGGGCCAGTTCGGCCAACACCGGGGAGCTGTTTTTT. The complete variable domain, with remaining parts taken from reference TRBV7-2 and TRBJ2-2, reads GAGVSQSPSNKVTEKGKDVELRCDPISGHTALYWYRQSLGQGLEFLIYFQGNSAPDKSGLPSDRFSAERTGGSVSTLTIQRTQQEDSAVYLCASSPWASSANTGELFFGEGSRLTVL.

J is TRBJ1-1 and V is TRBV25-1, with no clear D. In germline, CDR1 is MGHDK, CDR2 SYGVNS. The CDR3 is 15 residues long. V lost 8 bases, J lost 4 bases, and 20 bases lay in between. As DNA, the CDR3 is TGTGCCAGCGGCCTAGGTGTTGGTCTGGGCACTGAAGCTTTCTTT. Its translation: CASGLGVGLGTEAFF.

The rearrangement links TRBV10-1 to TRBJ2-1; D is unresolved. V dropped 2 bases and J dropped 9 bases, with 20 bases sitting between them. The CDR3 loop spans 16 amino acids. In germline, CDR1 is WNHNN, CDR2 SYGVQD (reference sequence). CDR3 loop: CASSEISSLSYGEQFF. CDR3 bases: TGCGCCAGCAGTGAGATTTCATCCCTGTCGTACGGTGAGCAGTTCTTC.

This clone was observed once. The chain links TRBV15 to TRBJ2-7; D is perhaps TRBD2 (6 bases). Germline V gives CDR1 LNHNV, CDR2 YYDKDF (reference sequence). CDR3 length equals 15 residues. Trimming stripped 2 bases from V and 3 bases from J, with 14 bases between. DNA for the CDR3: TGTGCCACCAGCAGAACTGGTCTAGCGAACTACGAGCAGTACTTC. It specifies CATSRTGLANYEQYF.

The V call is TRBV3-1 (or the pseudogene TRBV3-2), the J call TRBJ1-6; weak D call: TRBD1 (5 bases). Looked up from germline, CDR1 is LGHDT and CDR2 is YNNKEL (reference sequence). CDR3 length equals 15 residues. The V end lost 1 base, the J end lost 10 bases, and 14 bases lay between the germline ends. DNA of the CDR3: TGTGCCAGCAGCCAAGCCCACGGGGGAGGATCACCCCTCCACTTT. This gives the protein CASSQAHGGGSPLHF.

This rearrangement joins TRBV19 to TRBJ1-5; 7 positions agree with TRBD1. Trimming at V came to 3 bases and at J to 4 bases, leaving 3 bases not matched to a gene. The germline CDR1 and CDR2 sequences are LNHDA and SQIVND (reference sequence). The CDR3 covers 14 residues. CDR3 bases: TGTGCCAGTAGTATGGGGACAGCAAATCAGCCCCAGCATTTT. Protein sequence: CASSMGTANQPQHF.

This chain links TRBV21-1 with TRBJ2-6; TRBD1, as called in the table, went unchecked against the DNA. TRBV21-1 is given as a pseudogene. This CDR3 has 15 amino acids. CDR3 in amino acids: CAGTDRGTGANVLTF. The CDR3 nucleotides are TGTGCCGGAACCGACAGGGGGACTGGGGCCAACGTCCTGACTTTC.

The chain is built from TRBV5-1 and TRBJ1-5; 7 bases align to TRBD1. The CDR3 extends over 13 amino acids. The germline CDR1 and CDR2 sequences are SGHRS and YFSETQ. The V gene end was trimmed by 3 bases and the J gene end by 16 bases; junction bases not matched to a gene: 13. CDR3 protein: CASSSDPGQPVHF. In nucleotides, the CDR3 is TGCGCCAGCAGCTCTGATCCGGGACAGCCCGTTCATTTT.

CDR3 residues: CASSPLSAGGSEKLFF. CDR3 DNA: TGTGCCAGCTCACCACTTTCCGCAGGGGGAAGCGAAAAACTGTTTTTT. The chain has TRBV18 and TRBJ1-4; 7 nucleotides agree with TRBD1. V was pared by 1 base and J by 8 bases, with 10 bases of the junction left unmatched. This CDR3 has 16 residues. The germline gives CDR1 KGHSH, CDR2 LQKENI.